These 8 T cell receptor beta chains originate from one sample sequenced in a study of patients and donors after allogeneic stem cell transplantation (dated by TCRdb to about 2020). Receptors were amplified or captured by RT-PCR. The sequencer was a NextSeq 550. The raw public reads went through TCRdb reprocessing: fastp at Q25, MiXCR clone calling, in-frame beta chains kept. Duplicate CDR3 protein sequences are folded into a single record with the most common DNA and genes. This sample holds under 170,000 distinct CDR3 sequences; over 30% were observed only once. The ten top clones hold 50% of the sample. The specimen was blood, either unsorted or a sorted T cell fraction (not recorded which). Receptors originate from a human donor who was either an allogeneic HSCT recipient or a stem cell or donor lymphocyte infusion donor (not recorded which). It is not recorded whose cells these are; they may come from a transplant donor.

The chain couples TRBV9 to TRBJ1-2; 8 bases map to TRBD1. The germline V gene has CDR1 SGDLS and CDR2 YYNGEE. The ends lost 3 bases at V and 8 bases at J; junction bases unmatched: 9. The CDR3 is 14 amino acids. The CDR3 here is CASSASDAGGGYTF. Here the CDR3 DNA reads TGTGCCAGCAGCGCTTCTGACGCAGGGGGCGGCTACACCTTC.

This clonotype was seen ten or more times. The V gene is TRBV20-1, the J gene TRBJ2-3; the match to TRBD2 covers 9 bases. This CDR3 has 17 residues. The V gene's germline CDR1 is DFQATT and CDR2 SNEGSKA (reference sequence). V trimming: 4 bases; J trimming: 1 base; junction bases outside the gene matches: 12. The CDR3 here is CSATTSQLAGRTDTQYF. DNA of the CDR3: TGCAGTGCTACAACTTCCCAACTAGCGGGCCGCACAGATACGCAGTATTTT.

In its sample, this clonotype was seen once. V is TRBV6-5 and J is TRBJ2-7; D possibly corresponds to TRBD1 (5 bases). This CDR3 is 17 amino acids long. Germline V gene data show CDR1 as MNHEY and CDR2 as SVGAGI. Trimming removed 10 bases from V and 0 bases from J, with 25 bases in between. The CDR3 is CAIEPRPDSPRSYEQYF. The CDR3 nucleotides are TGTGCCATCGAACCCCGCCCCGACAGTCCTCGCTCCTACGAGCAGTACTTC.

This clonotype was detected only a few times. This chain uses TRBV20-1 with TRBJ1-4; D is possibly TRBD1 (5 bases). Trimming pared 2 bases from V and 6 bases from J, leaving 13 bases between. The CDR3 covers 14 residues. Per the germline V gene, CDR1 is DFQATT and CDR2 is SNEGSKA (reference sequence). Here the CDR3 DNA reads TGCAGTGCTAGACGGGCCAGGGCATATGAAAAACTGTTTTTT. Amino acid sequence: CSARRARAYEKLFF.

This clonotype appeared a few times. The chain carries TRBV27 and TRBJ1-1; 7 bases match TRBD1. Trimming removed 4 bases from V and 2 bases from J; junction bases left unmatched: 13. The CDR3 loop spans 17 amino acids. Germline V gene lookup returns CDR1 MNHEY and CDR2 SMNVEV (reference sequence). The CDR3 coding sequence is TGTGCCAGCAGTTCGCCGGGACAGACCTCTTCCAACACTGAAGCTTTCTTT. This translates into CASSSPGQTSSNTEAFF.

A few counts support this clonotype. The J gene is TRBJ1-2, the V gene TRBV5-1; 7 bases align to TRBD1. The V and J ends lost 7 bases and 4 bases, in that order; junction bases with no gene match: 10. The V gene's germline CDR1 is SGHRS and CDR2 YFSETQ. This CDR3 region has 14 residues. CDR3 bases: TGCGCCAGCTCCTCGACAGGGAAGACCTATGGCTACACCTTC. Its protein product is CASSSTGKTYGYTF.

The V call is TRBV7-2, the J call TRBJ1-5, with D possibly matching TRBD1 (5 bases). The CDR3 is 12 amino acids. Germline V gives CDR1 SGHTA, CDR2 FQGNSA. Trimming cost V 3 bases and J 14 bases, with 14 bases left between them. The CDR3 bases are TGTGCCAGCAGCTTTTGGGACCGACCTGAGCATTTT. Encoded protein: CASSFWDRPEHF.

The gene calls are TRBV6-6 and TRBJ2-3; 7 positions agree with TRBD1. J lost 5 bases, V lost 2 bases, and 4 bases had no gene match. The germline V gene encodes CDR1 MNHNY and CDR2 SVGAGI (reference sequence). This CDR3 spans 14 amino acids. The CDR3 here is CASSYNRGLDTQYF. CDR3 nucleotides: TGTGCCAGCAGTTACAACAGGGGTCTAGATACGCAGTATTTT.